The source of this TCR beta chain is a study of somatic mutations in cytotoxic T cells in rheumatoid arthritis. Authors' data handling: The authors compared patient CD8+ clones larger than 1% against published virus-specific TCRB sequences. Only a few of these clones matched. The protocol was immunoSEQ multiplex PCR, while the TCRdb copy is restricted to in-frame clones and leaves out a portion. The D gene and trimming were derived from the DNA, and the V and J assignments and clone size from that table. The sample lists 13,000 or so clones, around 72% seen once, with less than 9.5% in the top ten. The ends lost 5 bases at V and 5 bases at J; junction bases unmatched: 6. From germline, CDR1 is MNHEY and CDR2 SVGAGI. This CDR3 spans 15 amino acids.

The rearrangement uses TRBV6-5 and TRBJ1-6, with 7 bases matching TRBD1. This clonotype originated in an adult with rheumatoid arthritis. The sample comprised CD8+ T cells sorted from blood. The DNA for the CDR3 is TGTGCCAGCAGTCCCGAGGGGGCCCATAATTCACCCCTCCACTTT. Encoded protein: CASSPEGAHNSPLHF.